What follows are 31 T cell receptor beta chains derived from one specimen sequenced in a study of blood T cells in healthy people across ages. Next came a second PCR, run for about 6 to 11 cycles, which used a sample-barcoded 5' primer along with a J-beta primer mix. Via MiXCR, TCRdb re-called the 5' RACE reads, giving one row per CDR3 protein. The sample has approximately 2,000,000 distinct CDR3 sequences, around 40% seen once. The sample was blood. The receptors were sampled from a human donor in good health.

This clonotype was seen many times. Written as DNA, the CDR3 is TGTGCCAGCAGTACCTACAGGGGGGGCAAAGGCGGCTACACCTTC. Residues: CASSTYRGGKGGYTF. The V and J genes are TRBV28 and TRBJ1-2, with 8 bases aligning to TRBD1. With 5 bases clipped from V and 8 bases from J, the junction kept 13 bases outside the gene matches. This CDR3 has 15 amino acids. The germline CDR1 and CDR2 sequences are MDHEN and SYDVKM.

The V gene is TRBV14, the J gene TRBJ2-7, with D unresolved. This CDR3 spans 13 amino acids. Germline V gives CDR1 SGHDN, CDR2 FVKESK. V lost 3 bases, J lost 3 bases, and 9 bases lay in between. CDR3 sequence reads: CASSHRAGYEQYF. The CDR3 DNA reads TGTGCCAGCAGCCACAGAGCTGGCTACGAGCAGTACTTC. Full variable domain (outside the CDR3, taken from reference TRBV14 and TRBJ2-7): EAGVTQFPSHSVIEKGQTVTLRCDPISGHDNLYWYRRVMGKEIKFLLHFVKESKQDESGMPNNRFLAERTGGTYSTLKVQPAELEDSGVYFCASSHRAGYEQYFGPGTRLTVT.

This chain links TRBV6-2 or TRBV6-3 with TRBJ1-6; D call uncertain. Trimming shortened V by 2 bases and J by 3 bases, and 8 bases separated the two germline ends. The germline CDR1 and CDR2 sequences are MNHEY and SVGEGT. The CDR3 runs to 15 residues. CDR3 loop: CASSYGWSYNSPLHF. DNA of the CDR3: TGTGCCAGCAGTTACGGTTGGAGCTATAATTCACCCCTCCACTTT.

The CDR3 DNA reads as TGTGCCAGCAGTTACGACCCCCCAGCGCCCCAGCATTTT. As protein: CASSYDPPAPQHF. The V and J genes are TRBV6-6 and TRBJ1-5; D remains ambiguous. The CDR3 runs 13 residues. CDR1 and CDR2 from the germline V gene are MNHNY and SVGAGI (reference sequence). Trimming removed 2 bases from V and 9 bases from J, with 11 bases in between.

CDR3 sequence: CASSWGLAKNIQYF. The CDR3 DNA sequence: TGTGCCAGCAGTTGGGGATTAGCCAAAAACATTCAGTACTTC. The chain has TRBV12-3 or TRBV12-4 and TRBJ2-4; the D is unclear. Trimming cost V 4 bases and J 0 bases, with 7 bases left between them. The CDR3 is 14 residues long.

J is TRBJ2-5 and V is TRBV27, with D perhaps matching TRBD2 (5 bases). Germline assignment: CDR1 MNHEY and CDR2 SMNVEV (reference sequence). The V end lost 5 bases, the J end lost 3 bases, and 10 bases lay between the germline ends. The CDR3 is 13 residues long. Here the CDR3 DNA reads TGTGCCAGCAGTATTTGGGGAGAAGAGACCCAGTACTTC. Protein product: CASSIWGEETQYF.

The chain is built from TRBV27 and TRBJ1-4; TRBD1 matches 8 bases. V lost 5 bases to trimming and J lost 6 bases; unmatched junction nucleotides: 8. Germline V gives CDR1 MNHEY, CDR2 SMNVEV (reference sequence). This CDR3 comprises 15 residues. The CDR3 is CASSPTGAWDEKLFF. CDR3 bases: TGTGCCAGCAGTCCGACAGGGGCCTGGGATGAAAAACTGTTTTTT.

The chain links TRBV12-3 or TRBV12-4 to TRBJ1-2, with 7 bases lining up with TRBD1. V was pared by 4 bases and J by 3 bases, with 11 bases of the junction left unmatched. This CDR3 has 16 amino acids. The CDR3 region has the DNA TGTGCCAGCAGTTCAGGACAGGCACTACCGTACTATGGCTACACCTTC. As protein: CASSSGQALPYYGYTF.

This clonotype was observed a few times. This chain connects TRBV25-1 to TRBJ2-1; 11 bases line up with TRBD2. The CDR3 runs 12 residues. Germline V lookup: CDR1 MGHDK, CDR2 SYGVNS. J gave up 13 bases and V 7 bases, and 6 bases lay outside the gene matches. CDR3 amino acids: CASTTSGGTQFF. CDR3 sequence (DNA): TGTGCCAGCACAACTAGCGGGGGCACTCAGTTCTTC.

In its sample, this clonotype was seen a few times. The chain employs TRBV19 and TRBJ1-2; D gene uncertain. V lost 0 bases to trimming and J lost 0 bases, with 11 bases between them. The CDR3 sequence is 16 residues long. Germline lookup yields CDR1 LNHDA and CDR2 SQIVND (reference sequence). The CDR3 region is CASSIERRAANYGYTF. The CDR3 region has the DNA TGTGCCAGTAGTATAGAGAGGAGGGCAGCTAACTATGGCTACACCTTC.

This clonotype appeared a few times. The chain links TRBV7-9 to TRBJ2-3, with 11 bases lining up with TRBD2. This CDR3 spans 19 amino acids. Germline CDR1 reads SEHNR; CDR2 reads FQNEAQ (reference sequence). The V segment lost 5 bases and the J segment 2 bases; nucleotides outside the gene matches: 15. CDR3 sequence: CASSRTARRLAGYTDTQYF. The CDR3 DNA is TGTGCCAGCAGCCGAACAGCCCGTAGACTAGCGGGGTACACAGATACGCAGTATTTT.

This clonotype was observed a handful of times. This may be a read error: a much more frequent sequence differs by one nucleotide. V usage is TRBV20-1 and J usage is TRBJ2-3, with 8 bases that match TRBD2. The CDR3 totals 16 residues. Germline V CDR1 and CDR2: DFQATT, SNEGSKA (reference sequence). V trimming: 6 bases; J trimming: 4 bases; junction bases outside the gene matches: 15. This CDR3 is CSATDTGAGGADTQYF. The DNA of the CDR3 is TGCAGTGCGACCGACACCGGTGCGGGGGGCGCAGATACGCAGTATTTT.

The chain uses TRBV10-3 and TRBJ2-1; the match to TRBD2 covers 7 bases. Trimming cost V 7 bases and J 8 bases; bases outside gene matches: 14. CDR3 length equals 15 residues. The germline V gene encodes CDR1 ENHRY and CDR2 SYGVKD. Here the CDR3 reads CAITLSGNRSYEQFF. CDR3 coding DNA: TGTGCCATCACCTTGAGCGGGAACAGGTCATATGAGCAGTTCTTC.

This clonotype was detected only a few times. V is TRBV4-2 and J is TRBJ1-4; D is perhaps TRBD1 (5 bases). V lost 5 bases and J 5 bases, leaving 12 bases between the germline ends. CDR1 and CDR2 from the germline V gene are LGHNA and YNFKEQ. This CDR3 is 14 amino acids long. This chain's CDR3 is CASSSGPQNEKLFF. The CDR3 bases are TGTGCCAGCAGCTCGGGACCACAGAATGAAAAACTGTTTTTT.

This clonotype appeared a few times. The chain carries TRBV4-2 and TRBJ2-3; unclear D gene. Per the germline V gene, CDR1 is LGHNA and CDR2 is YNFKEQ. This CDR3 has 14 residues. V shed 4 bases and J shed 6 bases, with 14 bases lying between them. DNA of the CDR3: TGTGCCAGCAGCCCCTTCCTGTCTACCGATACGCAGTATTTT. Translating gives CASSPFLSTDTQYF.

This clonotype has a count of ten or more. At one of its ends the junction is not consistent with the germline gene, which may arise from a read error. This sequence joins TRBV7-9 and TRBJ1-2; unclear D gene. Germline CDR1 and CDR2: SEHNR and FQNEAQ (reference sequence). This CDR3 has 12 amino acids. The CDR3 region has the DNA TGTGCCAGCAGTTTAGGCACCTATGGCTACACCTTC. Amino acids: CASSLGTYGYTF.

The chain joins TRBV18 to TRBJ2-1; D gene ambiguous. CDR1 and CDR2 (germline): KGHSH, LQKENI. CDR3 size: 17 residues. Deletions cut 2 bases from V and 5 bases from J, with 19 bases between. CDR3 sequence: CASSPSLPSRANNEQFF. The CDR3 DNA reads as TGTGCCAGCTCACCATCGCTGCCGAGTAGGGCCAACAATGAGCAGTTCTTC.

The chain joins TRBV5-1 to TRBJ1-5; 8 bases align to TRBD1. Germline CDR1 and CDR2: SGHRS and YFSETQ. The CDR3 extends over 15 amino acids. V trimming: 1 base; J trimming: 4 bases; junction bases outside the gene matches: 4. CDR3 in DNA: TGCGCCAGCAGCTTGAGCCAGGGGGCAAATCAGCCCCAGCATTTT. Translated, it gives CASSLSQGANQPQHF.

The table lists this clonotype with a few counts. The chain has TRBV29-1 and TRBJ2-5; D gene uncertain. The V gene's germline CDR1 is SQVTM and CDR2 ANQGSEA. Trimming cost V 7 bases and J 0 bases, with 12 bases left between them. The CDR3 loop spans 13 amino acids. The DNA of the CDR3 is TGCAGCGCTTCCGGGTCCAACCAAGAGACCCAGTACTTC. Residues: CSASGSNQETQYF.

This clonotype was seen a handful of times. The gene calls are TRBV4-3 and TRBJ1-4, with no clear D. V was shortened by 2 bases and J by 4 bases, with 8 bases between the two germline ends. CDR3 length: 14 residues. Germline assignment: CDR1 LGHNA and CDR2 YSLEER. Written as DNA, the CDR3 is TGCGCCAGCAGCCAACAGAATTATAATGAAAAACTGTTTTTT. Its protein is CASSQQNYNEKLFF.

This clonotype was seen a handful of times. The chain links TRBV20-1 to TRBJ2-1; D is unclear. Germline V CDR1 and CDR2: DFQATT, SNEGSKA (reference sequence). The CDR3 has 13 residues. V dropped 3 bases and J dropped 1 base, with 7 bases sitting between them. The CDR3 is CSARIRSYNEQFF. CDR3 in DNA: TGCAGTGCTAGGATCCGTTCCTACAATGAGCAGTTCTTC.

This clonotype was observed a few times. The chain carries TRBV11-2 and TRBJ1-2; 10 bases are a match to TRBD1. The V segment lost 5 bases and the J segment 2 bases; nucleotides outside the gene matches: 17. CDR1 SGHAT and CDR2 FQNNGV come from the germline V gene. This CDR3 is 19 amino acids long. CDR3 protein: CASSPQGDRGRWLNYGYTF. CDR3 DNA: TGTGCCAGCAGCCCTCAAGGCGACAGGGGGCGATGGTTGAACTATGGCTACACCTTC.

Turning to this clonotype: The junction and the germline gene differ at one end; a read error may be behind it. The chain uses TRBV7-2 and TRBJ2-3; D is uncertain. Per germline, CDR1 SGHTA and CDR2 FQGNSA. This CDR3 region has 13 residues. CDR3 residues: CVSSFQTLDTQYF. DNA of the CDR3: TGCGTCAGCAGCTTCCAGACCTTAGATACGCAGTATTTT.

The chain recombines TRBV12-3 or TRBV12-4 with TRBJ2-1; D possibly matches TRBD1 or TRBD2 (6 bases each). This CDR3 is 17 amino acids long. Trimming took off 6 bases at V and 13 bases at J, with 31 bases between the two ends. CDR3 nucleotides: TGTGCCAGCAGCCTAGCGTGGGGGGCACTAAGAACGGAGACCCAGTTCTTC. Amino acid sequence: CASSLAWGALRTETQFF.

This clonotype was counted at least ten times. This chain joins TRBV6-1 and TRBJ2-5; 16 nucleotides agree with TRBD2. Losses at the gene ends were 6 bases for V and 1 base for J; bases not matched to a gene: 17. CDR1 and CDR2 (germline): MNHNS, SASEGT. This CDR3 comprises 21 residues. Written as DNA, the CDR3 is TGTGCCAGCAGCGACGGGACTAGCGGGGGGGCTTACCGACCCCCCCAAGAGACCCAGTACTTC. It codes for CASSDGTSGGAYRPPQETQYF.

The V call is TRBV28, the J call TRBJ2-3; 8 bases map to TRBD1. This CDR3 comprises 17 residues. J gave up 4 bases and V 7 bases, and 16 bases lay outside the gene matches. Germline values: CDR1 MDHEN, CDR2 SYDVKM. For the CDR3, the DNA is TGTGCCAGCAAGACGGTCAGGGGGCGGAAGTTAGCAGATACGCAGTATTTT. It codes for CASKTVRGRKLADTQYF.

This clonotype has a count of ten or more. This chain connects TRBV20-1 to TRBJ2-5; 8 bases align to TRBD2. Germline trimming cut 5 bases from V and 4 bases from J; bases unmatched to any gene: 9. This CDR3 spans 14 amino acids. CDR1 and CDR2 (germline): DFQATT, SNEGSKA (reference sequence). This CDR3 is CSAAPGLERETQYF. The CDR3 nucleotides read TGCAGTGCTGCACCGGGACTAGAAAGAGAGACCCAGTACTTC.

This clonotype was counted between two and nine times. The chain joins TRBV7-2 to TRBJ1-4; D is unresolved. The germline CDR1 and CDR2 sequences are SGHTA and FQGNSA. This CDR3 is 14 amino acids long. Between the trimmed V and J ends, which lost 5 bases and 2 bases, there was a span of 9 bases. CDR3 sequence (DNA): TGTGCCAGCAGCGGAAGCCTTACTAATGAAAAACTGTTTTTT. Protein product: CASSGSLTNEKLFF.

This clonotype occurred a few times. CDR3 in DNA: TGCAGTGCTCCCTCTAGCGGGGGGCGCTACGAGCAGTACTTC. It specifies CSAPSSGGRYEQYF. V gene TRBV20-1 combines with J gene TRBJ2-7; the match to TRBD2 covers 11 bases. V shed 5 bases and J 3 bases; nucleotides not matched to a gene: 6. Germline CDR1 DFQATT, CDR2 SNEGSKA (reference sequence). CDR3 length equals 14 residues.

This clonotype was detected once. V usage is TRBV5-1 and J usage is TRBJ2-4; tentative D call: TRBD2 (6 bases). The end of the DNA fits TRBJ2-7 better, so the J call may be wrong. This CDR3 has 15 amino acids. The germline V gene encodes CDR1 SGHRS and CDR2 YFSETQ. The chain's CDR3 is CASSLDAGRFNEQYF. The CDR3 nucleotides read TGCGCCAGCAGCTTGGACGCAGGGAGGTTCAACGAGCAGTACTTC.

The genes are TRBV6-1 and TRBJ1-1; D is ambiguous. The ends were cut back, 6 bases at V and 2 bases at J, with 10 bases in the middle. Germline V lookup: CDR1 MNHNS, CDR2 SASEGT. The CDR3 is made up of 13 amino acids. The CDR3 is CASSGEINTEAFF. The CDR3 DNA follows: TGTGCCAGCAGCGGCGAAATAAACACTGAAGCTTTCTTT.